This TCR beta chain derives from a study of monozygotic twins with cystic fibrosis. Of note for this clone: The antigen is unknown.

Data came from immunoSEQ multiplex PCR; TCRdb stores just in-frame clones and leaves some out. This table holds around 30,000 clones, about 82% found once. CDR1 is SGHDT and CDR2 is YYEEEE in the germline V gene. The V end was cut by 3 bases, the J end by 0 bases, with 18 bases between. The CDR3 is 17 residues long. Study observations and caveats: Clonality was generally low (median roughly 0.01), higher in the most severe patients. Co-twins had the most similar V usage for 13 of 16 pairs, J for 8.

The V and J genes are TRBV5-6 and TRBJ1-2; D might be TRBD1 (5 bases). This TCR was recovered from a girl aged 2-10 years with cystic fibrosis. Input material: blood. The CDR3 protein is CASSSRTTTRPNYGYTF. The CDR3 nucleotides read TGTGCCAGCAGCTCTCGGACAACCACCCGTCCTAACTATGGCTACACCTTC.